This T cell receptor (beta chain) originates from a study of CD8 T cells in Susac syndrome. V shed 8 bases, J shed 3 bases, and the junction held 4 bases outside the gene matches. The length of the CDR3 is 13 residues. CDR1 is SNHLY and CDR2 is FYNNEI in the germline V gene. The RNA input was about 0.5 to 1 ug, and it was reverse transcribed with random hexamers. Via MiXCR, TCRdb re-called the immunoSEQ multiplex PCR reads, giving one row per CDR3 protein. The data contain around 180,000 distinct CDR3 sequences, approximately 93% of them singletons. This receptor was identified in a human donor with multiple sclerosis. The rearrangement links TRBV2 to TRBJ1-1; 9 bases line up with TRBD1. What was sequenced was CD4+ T cells from PBMCs. The CDR3 here is CASEGQGYTEAFF. The CDR3 nucleotides read TGTGCCAGCGAGGGACAGGGTTACACTGAAGCTTTCTTT.